One and the same sample provided the 14 T cell receptor beta chains below, sequenced in a study of CD8 T cells in Susac syndrome. A quantity of roughly 0.5 to 1 ug RNA underwent reverse transcription using random hexamers. Using its own MiXCR run on the immunoSEQ multiplex PCR reads, TCRdb lists one record per CDR3 protein. The data hold more than 95,000 distinct CDR3 sequences, with around 94% observed a single time. Sequencing input: CD8+ T cells from PBMCs. These receptors were obtained from a human donor with Susac syndrome.

The gene calls are TRBV15 and TRBJ2-2; 8 bases fit TRBD2. From germline, CDR1 is LNHNV and CDR2 YYDKDF (reference sequence). V lost 2 bases to trimming and J lost 9 bases; unmatched junction nucleotides: 8. CDR3 length equals 15 residues. CDR3 loop: CATSRQKRESRELFF. The CDR3 nucleotides read TGTGCCACCAGCAGACAGAAGCGGGAGTCGAGGGAGCTGTTTTTT.

The gene calls are TRBV2 and TRBJ2-2, with no clear D. V was pared by 10 bases and J by 2 bases, with 11 bases between. Germline V gene sequence: CDR1 SNHLY, CDR2 FYNNEI. The CDR3 has 13 residues. CDR3 sequence: CANVQLNTGELFF. CDR3 nucleotide sequence: TGTGCCAACGTCCAGCTTAACACCGGGGAGCTGTTTTTT. The full variable domain, in which reference TRBV2 and TRBJ2-2 provide the parts outside the CDR3, is EPEVTQTPSHQVTQMGQEVILRCVPISNHLYFYWYRQILGQKVEFLVSFYNNEISEKSEIFDDQFSVERPDGSNFTLKIRSTKLEDSAMYFCANVQLNTGELFFGEGSRLTVL.

The genes are TRBV5-4 and TRBJ2-7; 11 nucleotides align to TRBD2. The CDR3 covers 15 residues. Germline-derived CDR1 and CDR2 are SGHNT and YYREEE (reference sequence). The ends lost 0 bases at V and 3 bases at J; junction bases unmatched: 2. The CDR3 loop reads CASSLALAGDYEQYF. In nucleotides, the CDR3 is TGTGCCAGCAGCTTGGCACTAGCGGGAGACTACGAGCAGTACTTC.

This chain connects TRBV4-1 to TRBJ1-2; D unresolved. The length of the CDR3 is 18 residues. CDR1 is MGHRA, CDR2 YSYEKL, per germline. V lost 0 bases and J lost 10, with 27 bases in between. The CDR3: CASSQEVAVGSTQEDYTF. DNA of the CDR3: TGCGCCAGCAGCCAAGAAGTAGCGGTAGGCAGCACCCAGGAGGACTACACCTTC.

The J gene is TRBJ1-4, the V gene TRBV14; no definite D call. V lost 4 bases, J lost 1 base, and 19 bases lay in between. The CDR3 spans 18 residues. Germline CDR1 and CDR2: SGHDN and FVKESK. The CDR3, as DNA: TGTGCCAGCAGCCCCCAGTCGTCAGTCTTCTTAACTAATGAAAAACTGTTTTTT. Translated, it gives CASSPQSSVFLTNEKLFF.

The J gene is TRBJ2-5, the V gene TRBV12-3 or TRBV12-4; TRBD2 is a possible D gene (6 bases). This CDR3 comprises 15 residues. V was pared by 6 bases and J by 4 bases, with 18 bases between. Written as DNA, the CDR3 is TGTGCCAGCAGAGTTCGCAACGGGGGACTAGAGACCCAGTACTTC. Protein: CASRVRNGGLETQYF.

The rearrangement joins TRBV30 to TRBJ1-5; TRBD1 is a possible D gene (5 bases). Germline CDR1 and CDR2: GTSNPN and SVGIG (reference sequence). Trimming shortened V by 2 bases and J by 4 bases, and 12 bases separated the two germline ends. This CDR3 spans 14 amino acids. CDR3 sequence: CAWSPGTANQPQHF. The CDR3 nucleotides are TGTGCCTGGAGTCCCGGGACGGCGAATCAGCCCCAGCATTTT. The full variable domain, with the rest looked up from reference TRBV30 and TRBJ1-5, is SQTIHQWPATLVQPVGSPLSLECTVEGTSNPNLYWYRQAAGRGLQLLFYSVGIGQISSEVPQNLSASRPQDRQFILSSKKLLLSDSGFYLCAWSPGTANQPQHFGDGTRLSIL.

J is TRBJ1-2 and V is TRBV6-1; D not certain. From germline, CDR1 is MNHNS and CDR2 SASEGT. This CDR3 has 10 amino acids. The ends were cut back, 5 bases at V and 2 bases at J, with 0 bases in the middle. CDR3 in DNA: TGTGCCAGCAGTAACTATGGCTACACCTTC. It translates to CASSNYGYTF.

The chain carries TRBV12-3 or TRBV12-4 and TRBJ1-2; D is perhaps TRBD1 (5 bases). The CDR3 loop spans 14 amino acids. V dropped 5 bases and J dropped 4 bases, with 14 bases sitting between them. Written as DNA, the CDR3 is TGTGCCAGCAGTGCCCGCGGGGGGGGCTATGGCTACACCTTC. Translated: CASSARGGGYGYTF.

The rearrangement links TRBV6-1 to TRBJ1-4; D remains ambiguous. V dropped 2 bases and J dropped 8 bases, with 15 bases sitting between them. The germline V gene encodes CDR1 MNHNS and CDR2 SASEGT. This CDR3 spans 15 amino acids. The CDR3 nucleotides read TGTGCCAGCAGTGAATGGTGGCGCGCAGACGAAAAACTGTTTTTT. It translates to CASSEWWRADEKLFF.

The chain uses TRBV4-1 and TRBJ2-7; 8 bases are shared with TRBD1. V lost 2 bases to trimming and J lost 0 bases; unmatched junction nucleotides: 6. The germline V gene encodes CDR1 MGHRA and CDR2 YSYEKL. The CDR3 length is 16 residues. The CDR3 here is CASSQSGQVSSYEQYF. The CDR3 region has the DNA TGCGCCAGCAGCCAATCGGGACAGGTTAGCTCCTACGAGCAGTACTTC.

The rearrangement uses TRBV20-1 and TRBJ1-2; the D gene is possibly TRBD1 (6 bases). The CDR3 spans 17 residues. Trimming stripped 7 bases from V and 8 bases from J, with 32 bases between. Germline values: CDR1 DFQATT, CDR2 SNEGSKA (reference sequence). The CDR3 region has the DNA TGCAGTGTTCTACCCCGGACAGACCTCTATAGTAAATCGGGCTACACCTTC. Protein sequence: CSVLPRTDLYSKSGYTF.

The sample holds a few counts of this clonotype. The V call is TRBV9, the J call TRBJ2-7; 11 bases agree with TRBD1. The germline gives CDR1 SGDLS, CDR2 YYNGEE. The CDR3 contains 14 residues. V shed 3 bases, J shed 7 bases, and the junction held 6 bases outside the gene matches. CDR3 residues: CASSAGQGAWEQYF. CDR3 DNA sequence: TGTGCCAGCAGCGCCGGACAGGGGGCATGGGAGCAGTACTTC.

This chain joins TRBV20-1 and TRBJ2-7; 8 nucleotides align to TRBD2. Germline-derived CDR1 and CDR2 are DFQATT and SNEGSKA (reference sequence). Germline trimming cut 7 bases from V and 7 bases from J; bases unmatched to any gene: 12. The CDR3 sequence is 13 residues long. This chain's CDR3 is CSVTRSGSLEQYF. CDR3 bases: TGCAGTGTAACGCGAAGCGGGAGTCTGGAGCAGTACTTC.